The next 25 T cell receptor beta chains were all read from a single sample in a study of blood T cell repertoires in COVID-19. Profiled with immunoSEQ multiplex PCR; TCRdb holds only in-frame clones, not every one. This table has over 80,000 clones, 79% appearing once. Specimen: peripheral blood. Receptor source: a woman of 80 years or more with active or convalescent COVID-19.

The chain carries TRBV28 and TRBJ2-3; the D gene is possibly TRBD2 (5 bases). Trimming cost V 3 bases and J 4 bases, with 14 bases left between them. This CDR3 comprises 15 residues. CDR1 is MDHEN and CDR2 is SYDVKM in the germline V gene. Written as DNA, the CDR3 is TGTGCCAGCAGTTTCGGCGGGCCCCGCCCAGATACGCAGTATTTT. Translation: CASSFGGPRPDTQYF.

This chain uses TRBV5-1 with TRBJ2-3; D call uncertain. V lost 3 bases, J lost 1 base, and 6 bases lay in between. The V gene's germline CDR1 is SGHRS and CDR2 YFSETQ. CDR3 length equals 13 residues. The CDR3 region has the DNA TGCGCCAGCAGCTACGAGGGCACAGATACGCAGTATTTT. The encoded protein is CASSYEGTDTQYF.

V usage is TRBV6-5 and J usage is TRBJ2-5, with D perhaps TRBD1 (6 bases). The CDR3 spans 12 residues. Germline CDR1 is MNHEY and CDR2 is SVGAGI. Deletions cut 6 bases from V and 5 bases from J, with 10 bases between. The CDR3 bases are TGTGCCAGCAGAAGGGGGATTGAGACCCAGTACTTC. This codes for CASRRGIETQYF.

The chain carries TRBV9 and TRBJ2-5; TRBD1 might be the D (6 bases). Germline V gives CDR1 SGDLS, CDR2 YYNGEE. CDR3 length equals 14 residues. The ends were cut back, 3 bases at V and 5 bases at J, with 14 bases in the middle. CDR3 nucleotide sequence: TGTGCCAGCAGCGCCCACAGGGATTGGGAGACCCAGTACTTC. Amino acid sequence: CASSAHRDWETQYF.

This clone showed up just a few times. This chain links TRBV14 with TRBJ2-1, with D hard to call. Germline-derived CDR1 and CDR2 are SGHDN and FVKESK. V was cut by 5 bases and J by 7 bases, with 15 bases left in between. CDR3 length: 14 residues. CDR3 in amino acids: CASSSPPLNNEQFF. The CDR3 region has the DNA TGTGCCAGCAGCTCGCCGCCGCTAAATAATGAGCAGTTCTTC.

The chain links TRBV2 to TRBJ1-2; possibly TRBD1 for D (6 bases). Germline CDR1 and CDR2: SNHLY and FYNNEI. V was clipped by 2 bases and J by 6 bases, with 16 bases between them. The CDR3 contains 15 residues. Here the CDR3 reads CASSEFRGQTNGYTF. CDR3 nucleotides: TGTGCCAGCAGTGAATTTCGAGGACAGACAAATGGCTACACCTTC.

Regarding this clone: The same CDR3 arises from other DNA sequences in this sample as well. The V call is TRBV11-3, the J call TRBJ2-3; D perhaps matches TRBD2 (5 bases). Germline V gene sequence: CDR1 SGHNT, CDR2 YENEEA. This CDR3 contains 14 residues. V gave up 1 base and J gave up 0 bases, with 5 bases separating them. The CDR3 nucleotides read TGTGCCAGCAGCTTAGGAGGGAGCACAGATACGCAGTATTTT. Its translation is CASSLGGSTDTQYF.

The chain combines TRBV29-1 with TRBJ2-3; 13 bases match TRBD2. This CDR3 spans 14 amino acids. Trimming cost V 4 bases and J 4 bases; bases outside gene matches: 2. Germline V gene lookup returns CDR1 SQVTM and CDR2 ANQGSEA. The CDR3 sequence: CSVGTSGSADTQYF. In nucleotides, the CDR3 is TGCAGCGTTGGGACTAGCGGGAGCGCAGATACGCAGTATTTT.

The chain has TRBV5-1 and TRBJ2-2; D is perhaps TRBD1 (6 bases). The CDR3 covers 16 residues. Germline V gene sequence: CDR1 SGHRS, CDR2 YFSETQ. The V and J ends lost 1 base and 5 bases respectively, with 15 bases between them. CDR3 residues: CASSLIGTTSTGELFF. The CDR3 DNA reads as TGCGCCAGCAGCTTGATCGGGACAACGAGTACCGGGGAGCTGTTTTTT.

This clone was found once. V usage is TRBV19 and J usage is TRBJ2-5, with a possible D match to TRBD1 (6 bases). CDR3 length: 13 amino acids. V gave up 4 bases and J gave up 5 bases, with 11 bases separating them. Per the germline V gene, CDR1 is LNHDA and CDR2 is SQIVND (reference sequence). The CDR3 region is CASSTGVVETQYF. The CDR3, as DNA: TGTGCCAGTAGTACAGGGGTCGTGGAGACCCAGTACTTC.

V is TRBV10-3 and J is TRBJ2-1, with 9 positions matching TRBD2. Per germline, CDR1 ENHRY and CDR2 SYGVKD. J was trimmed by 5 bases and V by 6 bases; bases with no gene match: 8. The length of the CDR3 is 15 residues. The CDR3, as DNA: TGTGCCATCAGGGAAATAGCGGGAGCGAACAATGAGCAGTTCTTC. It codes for CAIREIAGANNEQFF.

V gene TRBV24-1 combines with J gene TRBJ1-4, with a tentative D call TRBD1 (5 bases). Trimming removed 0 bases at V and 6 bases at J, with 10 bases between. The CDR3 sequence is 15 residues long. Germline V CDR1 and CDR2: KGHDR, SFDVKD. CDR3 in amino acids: CATSDLVEGDEKLFF. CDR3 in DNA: TGTGCCACCAGTGATTTGGTAGAAGGGGATGAAAAACTGTTTTTT.

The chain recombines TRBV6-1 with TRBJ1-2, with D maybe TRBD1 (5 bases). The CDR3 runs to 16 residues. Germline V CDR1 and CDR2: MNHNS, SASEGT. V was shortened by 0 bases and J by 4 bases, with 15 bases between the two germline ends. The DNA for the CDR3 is TGTGCCAGCAGTGAAGCGGCGGGGACCGAAGGCTATGGCTACACCTTC. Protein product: CASSEAAGTEGYGYTF.

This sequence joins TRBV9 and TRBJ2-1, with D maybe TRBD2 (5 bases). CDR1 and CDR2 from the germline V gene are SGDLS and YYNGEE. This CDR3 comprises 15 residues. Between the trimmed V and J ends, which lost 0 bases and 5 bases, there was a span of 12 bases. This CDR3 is CASSVVPRDHNEQFF. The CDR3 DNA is TGTGCCAGCAGCGTAGTCCCGAGGGATCACAATGAGCAGTTCTTC.

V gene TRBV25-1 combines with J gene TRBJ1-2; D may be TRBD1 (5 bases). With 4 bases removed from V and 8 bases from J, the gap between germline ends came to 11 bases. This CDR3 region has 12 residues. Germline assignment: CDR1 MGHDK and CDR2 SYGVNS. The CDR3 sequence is CASSVVGHGYTF. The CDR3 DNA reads TGTGCCAGCAGTGTAGTGGGGCACGGCTACACCTTC.

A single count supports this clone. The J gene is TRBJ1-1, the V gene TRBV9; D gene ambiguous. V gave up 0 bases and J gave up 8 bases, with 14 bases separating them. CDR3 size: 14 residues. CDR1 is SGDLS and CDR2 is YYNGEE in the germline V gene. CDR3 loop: CASSVGTESYEAFF. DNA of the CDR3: TGTGCCAGCAGCGTAGGTACAGAATCATACGAAGCTTTCTTT.

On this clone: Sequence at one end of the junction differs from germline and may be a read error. CDR3 residues: CASTLAVSSYNEQFF. CDR3 coding DNA: TGTGCCAGCACCTTAGCGGTGAGCTCCTACAATGAGCAGTTCTTC. V and J are TRBV7-2 and TRBJ2-1, with D possibly being TRBD2 (6 bases). Germline V gene data show CDR1 as SGHTA and CDR2 as FQGNSA. The CDR3 runs to 15 residues.

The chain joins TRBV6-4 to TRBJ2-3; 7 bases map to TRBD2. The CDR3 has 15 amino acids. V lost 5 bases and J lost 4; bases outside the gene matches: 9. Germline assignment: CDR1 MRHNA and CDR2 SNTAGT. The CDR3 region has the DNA TGTGCCAGCAGTACTAGCGCCGATGCGGCAGATACGCAGTATTTT. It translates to CASSTSADAADTQYF.

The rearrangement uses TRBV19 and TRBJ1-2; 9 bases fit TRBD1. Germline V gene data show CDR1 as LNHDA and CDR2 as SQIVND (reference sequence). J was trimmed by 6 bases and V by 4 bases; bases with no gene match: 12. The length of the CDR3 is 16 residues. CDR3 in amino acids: CASSTAHRGRRDGYTF. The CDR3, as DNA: TGTGCCAGTAGTACGGCCCACAGGGGGCGCCGGGATGGCTACACCTTC.

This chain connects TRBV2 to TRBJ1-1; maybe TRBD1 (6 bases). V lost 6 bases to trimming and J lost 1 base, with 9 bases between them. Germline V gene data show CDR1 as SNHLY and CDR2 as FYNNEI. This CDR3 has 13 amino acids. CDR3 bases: TGTGCCAGCAGCGGGGGGGCGAACACTGAAGCTTTCTTT. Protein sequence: CASSGGANTEAFF.

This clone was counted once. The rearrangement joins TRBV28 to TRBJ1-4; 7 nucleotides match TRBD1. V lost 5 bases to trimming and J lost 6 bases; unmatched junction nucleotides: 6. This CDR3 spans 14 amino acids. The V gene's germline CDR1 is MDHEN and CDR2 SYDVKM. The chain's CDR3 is CASSNRGVDEKLFF. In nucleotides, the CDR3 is TGTGCCAGCAGTAACAGGGGCGTAGATGAAAAACTGTTTTTT.

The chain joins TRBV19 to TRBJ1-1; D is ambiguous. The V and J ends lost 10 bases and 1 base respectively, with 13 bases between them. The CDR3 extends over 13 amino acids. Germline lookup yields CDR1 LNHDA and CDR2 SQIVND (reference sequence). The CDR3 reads CAIGSGRNTEAFF. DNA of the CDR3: TGTGCCATCGGGAGTGGCAGGAACACTGAAGCTTTCTTT.

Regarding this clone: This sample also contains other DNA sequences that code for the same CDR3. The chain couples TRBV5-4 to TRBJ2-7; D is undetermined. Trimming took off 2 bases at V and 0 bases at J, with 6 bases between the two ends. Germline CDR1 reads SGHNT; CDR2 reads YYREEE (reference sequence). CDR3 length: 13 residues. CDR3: CASSFGSSYEQYF. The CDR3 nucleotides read TGTGCCAGCAGCTTTGGCAGCTCCTACGAGCAGTACTTC.

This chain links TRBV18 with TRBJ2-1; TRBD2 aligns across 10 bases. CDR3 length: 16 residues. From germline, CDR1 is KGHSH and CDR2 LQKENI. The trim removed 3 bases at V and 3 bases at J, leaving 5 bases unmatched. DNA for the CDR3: TGTGCCAGCTCACCGTCTAGCGGGAGTCTCTACAATGAGCAGTTCTTC. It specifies CASSPSSGSLYNEQFF.

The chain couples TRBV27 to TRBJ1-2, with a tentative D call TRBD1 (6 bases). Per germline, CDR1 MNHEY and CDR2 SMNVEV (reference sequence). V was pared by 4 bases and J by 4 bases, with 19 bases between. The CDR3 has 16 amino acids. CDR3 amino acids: CASSWSITGWIYGYTF. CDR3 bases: TGTGCCAGCAGTTGGAGCATTACAGGGTGGATCTATGGCTACACCTTC.